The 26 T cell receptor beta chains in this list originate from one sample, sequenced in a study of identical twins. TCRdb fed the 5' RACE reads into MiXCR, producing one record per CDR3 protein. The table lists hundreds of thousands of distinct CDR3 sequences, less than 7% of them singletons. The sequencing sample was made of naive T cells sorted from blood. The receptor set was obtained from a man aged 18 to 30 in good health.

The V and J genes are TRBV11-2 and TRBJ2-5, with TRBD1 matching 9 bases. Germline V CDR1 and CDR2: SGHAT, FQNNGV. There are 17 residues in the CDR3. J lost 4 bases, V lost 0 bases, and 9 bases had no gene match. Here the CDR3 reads CASSLDRGQGWTETQYF. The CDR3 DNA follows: TGTGCCAGCAGCTTAGATCGAGGACAGGGGTGGACAGAGACCCAGTACTTC.

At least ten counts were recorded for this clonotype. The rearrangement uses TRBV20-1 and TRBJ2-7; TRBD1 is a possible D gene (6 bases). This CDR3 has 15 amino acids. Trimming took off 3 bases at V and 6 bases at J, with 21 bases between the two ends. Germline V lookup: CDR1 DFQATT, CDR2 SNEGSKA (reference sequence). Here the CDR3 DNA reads TGCAGTGCTAGGGGGGAAAGCCGGCCCAGGGGCGAGCAGTACTTC. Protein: CSARGESRPRGEQYF.

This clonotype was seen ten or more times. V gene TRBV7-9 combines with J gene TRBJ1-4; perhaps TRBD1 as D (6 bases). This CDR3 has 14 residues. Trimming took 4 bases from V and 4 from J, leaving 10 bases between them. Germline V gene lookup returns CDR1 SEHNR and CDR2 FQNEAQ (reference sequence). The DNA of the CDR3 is TGTGCCAGCAGCTCTGGACAGCTTAATGAAAAACTGTTTTTT. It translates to CASSSGQLNEKLFF.

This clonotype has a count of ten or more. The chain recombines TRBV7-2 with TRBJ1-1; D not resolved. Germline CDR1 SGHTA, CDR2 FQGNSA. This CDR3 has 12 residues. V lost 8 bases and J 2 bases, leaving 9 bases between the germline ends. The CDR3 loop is CASGSPNTEAFF. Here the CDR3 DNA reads TGTGCCAGCGGTAGCCCAAACACTGAAGCTTTCTTT.

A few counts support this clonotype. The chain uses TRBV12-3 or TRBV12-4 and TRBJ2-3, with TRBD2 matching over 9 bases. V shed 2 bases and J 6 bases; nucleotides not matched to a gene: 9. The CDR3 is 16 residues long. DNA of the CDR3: TGTGCCAGCAGTTTACGACTAGCGGACGTCGGGGATACGCAGTATTTT. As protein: CASSLRLADVGDTQYF.

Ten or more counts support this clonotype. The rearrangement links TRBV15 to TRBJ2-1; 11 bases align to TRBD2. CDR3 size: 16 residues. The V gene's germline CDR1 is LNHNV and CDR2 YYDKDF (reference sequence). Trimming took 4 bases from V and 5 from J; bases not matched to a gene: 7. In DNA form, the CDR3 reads TGTGCCACCAGCACTCCGGGACTAGCGGATCACAATGAGCAGTTCTTC. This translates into CATSTPGLADHNEQFF.

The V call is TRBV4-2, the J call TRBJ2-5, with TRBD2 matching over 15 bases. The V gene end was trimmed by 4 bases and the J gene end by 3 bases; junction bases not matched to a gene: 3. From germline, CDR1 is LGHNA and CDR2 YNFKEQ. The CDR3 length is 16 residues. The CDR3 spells CASSPRTSGREETQYF. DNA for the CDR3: TGTGCCAGCAGCCCGAGGACTAGCGGGAGGGAAGAGACCCAGTACTTC.

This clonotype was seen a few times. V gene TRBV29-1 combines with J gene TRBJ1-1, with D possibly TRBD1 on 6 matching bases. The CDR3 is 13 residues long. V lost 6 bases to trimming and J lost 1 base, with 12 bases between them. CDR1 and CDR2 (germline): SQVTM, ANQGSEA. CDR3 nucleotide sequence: TGCAGCGTGTCGCGACAGGAGAACACTGAAGCTTTCTTT. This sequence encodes CSVSRQENTEAFF.

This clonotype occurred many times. The CDR3 protein is CAISGPGTVYEQYF. The CDR3 nucleotides are TGTGCCATCAGCGGACCCGGGACAGTCTACGAGCAGTACTTC. The chain combines TRBV10-3 with TRBJ2-7; 7 bases are shared with TRBD1. The CDR3 is 14 amino acids. Germline values: CDR1 ENHRY, CDR2 SYGVKD. Trimming at V came to 6 bases and at J to 3 bases, leaving 8 bases not matched to a gene.

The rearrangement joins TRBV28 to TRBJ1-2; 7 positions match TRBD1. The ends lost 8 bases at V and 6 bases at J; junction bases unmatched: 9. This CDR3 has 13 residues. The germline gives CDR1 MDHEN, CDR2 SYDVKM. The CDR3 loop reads CASAPGTENGYTF. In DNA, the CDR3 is TGTGCCAGCGCCCCCGGGACAGAGAATGGCTACACCTTC.

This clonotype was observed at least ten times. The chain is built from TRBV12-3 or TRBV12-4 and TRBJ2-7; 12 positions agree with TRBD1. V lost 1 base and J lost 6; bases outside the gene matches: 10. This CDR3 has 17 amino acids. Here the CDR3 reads CASSLGSSGTGGREQYF. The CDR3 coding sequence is TGTGCCAGCAGTTTAGGCTCTTCCGGGACAGGGGGCCGCGAGCAGTACTTC.

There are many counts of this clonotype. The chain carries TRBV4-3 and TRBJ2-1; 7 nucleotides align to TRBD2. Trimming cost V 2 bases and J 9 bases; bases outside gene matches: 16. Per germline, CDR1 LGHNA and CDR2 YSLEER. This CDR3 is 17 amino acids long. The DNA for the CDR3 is TGCGCCAGCAGCCAATCCCCTGTTGGACTAGAGAGGGTTGAGCAGTTCTTC. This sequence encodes CASSQSPVGLERVEQFF.

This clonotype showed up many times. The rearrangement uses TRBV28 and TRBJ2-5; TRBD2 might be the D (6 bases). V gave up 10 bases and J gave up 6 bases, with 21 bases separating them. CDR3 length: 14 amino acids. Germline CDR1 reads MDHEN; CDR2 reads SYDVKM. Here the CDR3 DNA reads TGTGCCACCAGCAACATGCGGGGTTCGAAGACCCAGTACTTC. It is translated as CATSNMRGSKTQYF.

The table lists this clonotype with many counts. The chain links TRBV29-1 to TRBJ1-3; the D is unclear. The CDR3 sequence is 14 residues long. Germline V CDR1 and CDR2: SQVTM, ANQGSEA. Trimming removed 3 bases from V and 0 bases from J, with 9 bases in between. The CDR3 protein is CSVDKGDSGNTIYF. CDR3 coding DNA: TGCAGCGTTGACAAGGGTGACTCTGGAAACACCATATATTTT. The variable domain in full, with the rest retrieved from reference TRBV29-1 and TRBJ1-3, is SAVISQKPSRDICQRGTSLTIQCQVDSQVTMMFWYRQQPGQSLTLIATANQGSEATYESGFVIDKFPISRPNLTFSTLTVSNMSPEDSSIYLCSVDKGDSGNTIYFGEGSWLTVV.

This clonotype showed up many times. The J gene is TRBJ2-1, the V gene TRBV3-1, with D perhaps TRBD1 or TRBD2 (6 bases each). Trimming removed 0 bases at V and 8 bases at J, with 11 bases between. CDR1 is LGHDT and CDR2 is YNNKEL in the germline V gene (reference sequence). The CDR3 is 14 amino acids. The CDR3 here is CASSQDNRDYEQFF. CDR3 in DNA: TGTGCCAGCAGCCAAGATAACAGGGACTATGAGCAGTTCTTC.

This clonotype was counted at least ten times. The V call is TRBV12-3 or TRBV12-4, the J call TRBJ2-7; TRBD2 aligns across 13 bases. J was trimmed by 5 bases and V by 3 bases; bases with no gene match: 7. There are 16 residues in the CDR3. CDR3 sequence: CASSFGLAGARDEQYF. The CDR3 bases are TGTGCCAGCAGTTTCGGACTAGCGGGAGCCCGGGACGAGCAGTACTTC.

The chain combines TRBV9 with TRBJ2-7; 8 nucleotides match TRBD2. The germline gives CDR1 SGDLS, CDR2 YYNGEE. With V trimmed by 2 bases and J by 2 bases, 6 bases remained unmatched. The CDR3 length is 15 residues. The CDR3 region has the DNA TGTGCCAGCAGCGTCGGACTAGCATTAACCTACGAGCAGTACTTC. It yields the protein CASSVGLALTYEQYF.

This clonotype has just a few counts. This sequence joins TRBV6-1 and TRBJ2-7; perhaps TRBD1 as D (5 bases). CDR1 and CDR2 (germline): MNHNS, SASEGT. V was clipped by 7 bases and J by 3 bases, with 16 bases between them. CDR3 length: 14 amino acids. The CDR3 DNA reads TGTGCCAGCAAGCAGGGCCAGGGTTTCTACGAGCAGTACTTC. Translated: CASKQGQGFYEQYF.

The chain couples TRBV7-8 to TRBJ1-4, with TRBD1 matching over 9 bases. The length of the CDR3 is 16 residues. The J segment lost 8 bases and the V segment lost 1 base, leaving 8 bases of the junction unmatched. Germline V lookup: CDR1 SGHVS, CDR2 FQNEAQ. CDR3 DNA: TGTGCCAGCAGCTTAGTAGTTGGACAGGGGCAAGAAAAACTGTTTTTT. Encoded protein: CASSLVVGQGQEKLFF.

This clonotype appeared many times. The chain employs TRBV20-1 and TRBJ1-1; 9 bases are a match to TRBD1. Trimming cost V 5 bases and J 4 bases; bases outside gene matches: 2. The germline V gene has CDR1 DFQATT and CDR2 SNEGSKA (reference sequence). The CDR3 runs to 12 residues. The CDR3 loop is CSARDRATEAFF. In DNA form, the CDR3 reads TGCAGTGCTCGGGACAGGGCCACTGAAGCTTTCTTT.

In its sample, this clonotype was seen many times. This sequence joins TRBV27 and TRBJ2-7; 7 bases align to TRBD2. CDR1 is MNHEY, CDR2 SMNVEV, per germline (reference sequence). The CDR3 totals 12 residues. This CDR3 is CVTWGGVGEQYF. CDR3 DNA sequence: TGTGTAACATGGGGGGGAGTTGGCGAGCAGTACTTC.

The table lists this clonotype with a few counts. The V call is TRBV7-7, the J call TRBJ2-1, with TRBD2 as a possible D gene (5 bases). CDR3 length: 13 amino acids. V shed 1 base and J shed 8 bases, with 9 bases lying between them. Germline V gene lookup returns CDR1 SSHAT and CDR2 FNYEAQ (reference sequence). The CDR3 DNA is TGTGCCAGCAGCTTAGAACTAGGCTATGAGCAGTTCTTC. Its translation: CASSLELGYEQFF. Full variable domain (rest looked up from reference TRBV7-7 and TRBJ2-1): GAGVSQSPRYKVTKRGQDVTLRCDPISSHATLYWYQQALGQGPEFLTYFNYEAQPDKSGLPSDRFSAERPEGSISTLTIQRTEQRDSAMYRCASSLELGYEQFFGPGTRLTVL.

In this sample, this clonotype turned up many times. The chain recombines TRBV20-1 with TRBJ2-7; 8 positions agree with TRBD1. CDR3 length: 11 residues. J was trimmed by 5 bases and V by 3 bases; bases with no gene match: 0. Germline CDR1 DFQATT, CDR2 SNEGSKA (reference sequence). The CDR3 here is CSARTGDEQYF. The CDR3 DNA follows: TGCAGTGCTAGGACAGGGGACGAGCAGTACTTC.

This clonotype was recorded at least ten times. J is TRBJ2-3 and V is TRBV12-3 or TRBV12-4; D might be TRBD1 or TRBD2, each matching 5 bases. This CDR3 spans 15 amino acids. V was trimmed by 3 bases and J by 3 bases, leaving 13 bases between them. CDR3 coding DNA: TGTGCCAGCAGTTTTGGGACCTTAGGGACAGATACGCAGTATTTT. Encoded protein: CASSFGTLGTDTQYF.

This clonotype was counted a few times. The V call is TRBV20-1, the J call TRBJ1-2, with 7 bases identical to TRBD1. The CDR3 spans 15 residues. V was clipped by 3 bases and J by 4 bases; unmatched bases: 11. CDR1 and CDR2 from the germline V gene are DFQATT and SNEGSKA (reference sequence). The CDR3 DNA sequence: TGCAGTGCTAGCCCTAACAGGGGAGCGGGCTATGGCTACACCTTC. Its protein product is CSASPNRGAGYGYTF.

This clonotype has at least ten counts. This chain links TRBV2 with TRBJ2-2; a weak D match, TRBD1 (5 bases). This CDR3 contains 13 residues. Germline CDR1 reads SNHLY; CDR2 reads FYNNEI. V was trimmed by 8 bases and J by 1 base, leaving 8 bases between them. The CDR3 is CASVQENTGELFF. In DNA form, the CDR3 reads TGTGCCAGCGTACAGGAGAACACCGGGGAGCTGTTTTTT.